A single sample gave rise to the 25 T cell receptor beta chains below, sequenced in a study of CD4 T cells in relation to SARS-CoV-2 and coronaviruses. The data were produced by immunoSEQ multiplex PCR, yet TCRdb's version contains in-frame clones alone and is incomplete. Altogether about 43,000 clones are present, over 70% being singletons, with the ten largest covering over 1.1%. Their recognized antigens are unknown. Sequenced sample: naive CD4+ T cells from PBMCs, cultured in vitro. Described subset: naive CD4+ T cells isolated by negative enrichment. Receptor source: an adult with COVID-19.

The rearrangement uses TRBV6-2 or TRBV6-3 and TRBJ1-4; a possible D gene is TRBD1 (5 bases). Germline assignment: CDR1 MNHEY and CDR2 SVGEGT. V was cut by 4 bases and J by 5 bases, with 14 bases left in between. This CDR3 has 15 amino acids. The CDR3 nucleotides read TGTGCCAGCAGTTCTAGACAGAGAAAGAATGAAAAACTGTTTTTT. As protein: CASSSRQRKNEKLFF.

V is TRBV7-2 and J is TRBJ2-5, with 12 nucleotides matching TRBD2. CDR3 length: 19 residues. The V segment lost 4 bases and the J segment 5 bases; nucleotides outside the gene matches: 17. Germline V gene sequence: CDR1 SGHTA, CDR2 FQGNSA. In nucleotides, the CDR3 is TGTGCCAGCAGCTCACCACCTTCGACTAGCGGGAGCATCGGGGAGACCCAGTACTTC. As protein: CASSSPPSTSGSIGETQYF.

Notes on this clone: Mismatch with germline at one junction end may stem from a read error. The V gene is TRBV4-1, the J gene TRBJ2-7; D call uncertain. The CDR3 length is 11 residues. Germline V gene data show CDR1 as MGHRA and CDR2 as YSYEKL. The CDR3 nucleotides read TGCGCCAGCAGCCAAGATATTACGGCGAACTTC. The encoded protein is CASSQDITANF.

The rearrangement links TRBV11-1 to TRBJ2-1, with D hard to call. V was clipped by 5 bases and J by 4 bases, with 15 bases between them. Germline CDR1 reads SGHAT; CDR2 reads FQDESV (reference sequence). This CDR3 is 15 amino acids long. The CDR3 DNA is TGTGCCAGCAGCCTCGAAGTCTACACGTACAATGAGCAGTTCTTC. This translates into CASSLEVYTYNEQFF. The whole variable domain, remainder taken from reference TRBV11-1 and TRBJ2-1, is EAEVAQSPRYKITEKSQAVAFWCDPISGHATLYWYRQILGQGPELLVQFQDESVVDDSQLPKDRFSAERLKGVDSTLKIQPAELGDSAMYLCASSLEVYTYNEQFFGPGTRLTVL.

This clone occurred once. The V call is TRBV3-1 (or the pseudogene TRBV3-2), the J call TRBJ2-2; 7 bases match TRBD1. The V and J ends lost 5 bases and 3 bases, in that order; junction bases with no gene match: 15. Germline lookup yields CDR1 LGHDT and CDR2 YNNKEL (reference sequence). The CDR3 has 18 amino acids. CDR3 in amino acids: CASSKTNWTGRDTGELFF. The CDR3 region has the DNA TGTGCCAGCAGCAAAACCAACTGGACAGGCCGGGACACCGGGGAGCTGTTTTTT.

This clone has a single count. The chain uses TRBV7-8 and TRBJ1-5; TRBD1 aligns across 10 bases. V lost 5 bases, J lost 6 bases, and 7 bases stayed unmatched. There are 15 residues in the CDR3. Germline V gene data show CDR1 as SGHVS and CDR2 as FQNEAQ. CDR3 in amino acids: CASSPRQGAGQPQHF. In DNA form, the CDR3 reads TGTGCCAGCAGCCCGAGACAGGGGGCGGGTCAGCCCCAGCATTTT.

A word on this clone: This CDR3 is also generated by other DNA sequences in the sample. The chain uses TRBV6-5 and TRBJ1-5; D gene uncertain. Germline V gene data show CDR1 as MNHEY and CDR2 as SVGAGI. This CDR3 spans 13 amino acids. V was pared by 2 bases and J by 4 bases, with 6 bases between. The CDR3: CASSYGRNQPQHF. The CDR3 nucleotides are TGTGCCAGCAGTTACGGGAGGAATCAGCCCCAGCATTTT.

V usage is TRBV14 and J usage is TRBJ1-2; maybe TRBD1 (5 bases). Germline values: CDR1 SGHDN, CDR2 FVKESK. V was trimmed by 1 base and J by 0 bases, leaving 12 bases between them. The CDR3 totals 16 residues. Here the CDR3 DNA reads TGTGCCAGCAGCCAAGTTGGAGGGGTAGCTAACTATGGCTACACCTTC. Translation gives CASSQVGGVANYGYTF. The full variable domain, with the rest looked up from reference TRBV14 and TRBJ1-2, is EAGVTQFPSHSVIEKGQTVTLRCDPISGHDNLYWYRRVMGKEIKFLLHFVKESKQDESGMPNNRFLAERTGGTYSTLKVQPAELEDSGVYFCASSQVGGVANYGYTFGSGTRLTVV.

This chain uses TRBV28 with TRBJ1-6; 7 bases are a match to TRBD1. J was trimmed by 4 bases and V by 6 bases; bases with no gene match: 6. Germline CDR1 MDHEN, CDR2 SYDVKM. The CDR3 covers 15 residues. CDR3 sequence (DNA): TGTGCCAGCAGCTACAGGGACAGTTATAATTCACCCCTCCACTTT. It yields the protein CASSYRDSYNSPLHF.

V usage is TRBV2 and J usage is TRBJ1-2; perhaps TRBD1 as D (6 bases). V was cut by 8 bases and J by 5 bases, with 27 bases left in between. The CDR3 runs 17 residues. Per the germline V gene, CDR1 is SNHLY and CDR2 is FYNNEI. CDR3 sequence reads: CASPLSRRGGVHYGYTF. The DNA of the CDR3 is TGTGCCAGCCCGTTGTCCCGTCGAGGGGGTGTCCATTATGGCTACACCTTC.

The CDR3 region is CSVERRGTDTQYF. The DNA of the CDR3 is TGCAGCGTTGAACGGCGGGGCACAGATACGCAGTATTTT. The chain uses TRBV29-1 and TRBJ2-3; TRBD2 is a possible D gene (5 bases). Trimming shortened V by 2 bases and J by 1 base, and 7 bases separated the two germline ends. This CDR3 spans 13 amino acids. Germline lookup yields CDR1 SQVTM and CDR2 ANQGSEA.

The chain uses TRBV15 and TRBJ2-5; D is unclear. V was cut by 0 bases and J by 1 base, with 9 bases left in between. Germline CDR1 LNHNV, CDR2 YYDKDF (reference sequence). The CDR3 loop spans 15 amino acids. The CDR3 DNA is TGTGCCACCAGCAGAGATCTGACTCTCCAAGAGACCCAGTACTTC. Its protein is CATSRDLTLQETQYF.

The chain is built from TRBV14 and TRBJ2-3; 7 nucleotides match TRBD1. The V gene's germline CDR1 is SGHDN and CDR2 FVKESK. Trimming took 6 bases from V and 4 from J; bases not matched to a gene: 4. The CDR3 has 13 amino acids. The DNA of the CDR3 is TGTGCCAGCAGTCGTCAGGGGGCAGATACGCAGTATTTT. This sequence encodes CASSRQGADTQYF.

The chain couples TRBV7-2 to TRBJ2-7; tentatively, D is TRBD2 (5 bases). Germline V lookup: CDR1 SGHTA, CDR2 FQGNSA. V dropped 5 bases and J dropped 5 bases, with 16 bases sitting between them. There are 14 residues in the CDR3. CDR3 DNA: TGTGCCAGCAGCCCACGCAGTTCGGGGAACGAGCAGTACTTC. It specifies CASSPRSSGNEQYF.

The chain recombines TRBV7-2 with TRBJ2-5, with D unresolved. There are 17 residues in the CDR3. V lost 2 bases to trimming and J lost 6 bases, with 22 bases between them. Germline values: CDR1 SGHTA, CDR2 FQGNSA. In nucleotides, the CDR3 is TGTGCCAGCAGCTTAAGATATCGAATGGACGGTGGGAAGACCCAGTACTTC. This encodes CASSLRYRMDGGKTQYF.

This chain joins TRBV24-1 and TRBJ2-5; D may be TRBD1 or TRBD2 (6 bases each). The CDR3 extends over 15 amino acids. Per the germline V gene, CDR1 is KGHDR and CDR2 is SFDVKD. Trimming took 6 bases from V and 4 from J, leaving 17 bases between them. CDR3 sequence reads: CATSRPEGGVETQYF. CDR3 sequence (DNA): TGTGCCACCAGTAGACCGGAGGGGGGAGTAGAGACCCAGTACTTC.

The rearrangement uses TRBV19 and TRBJ2-1; TRBD2 matches at 15 bases. Germline CDR1 reads LNHDA; CDR2 reads SQIVND (reference sequence). V lost 4 bases, J lost 6 bases, and 4 bases stayed unmatched. This CDR3 spans 16 amino acids. CDR3 amino acids: CASSRTSGRASNEQFF. In DNA form, the CDR3 reads TGTGCCAGTAGTAGGACTAGCGGGAGGGCTTCCAATGAGCAGTTCTTC.

The chain uses TRBV10-3 and TRBJ1-2; a possible D gene is TRBD1 (6 bases). The CDR3 runs to 14 residues. Germline V lookup: CDR1 ENHRY, CDR2 SYGVKD. The ends were cut back, 4 bases at V and 4 bases at J, with 13 bases in the middle. The CDR3 region is CAISVGRGSYGYTF. Written as DNA, the CDR3 is TGTGCCATCAGTGTAGGCAGGGGAAGCTATGGCTACACCTTC.

This clone was counted a few times. This chain joins TRBV27 and TRBJ2-1; a weak D match, TRBD1 (5 bases). V lost 3 bases and J lost 3, with 6 bases in between. From germline, CDR1 is MNHEY and CDR2 SMNVEV (reference sequence). This CDR3 spans 13 amino acids. The CDR3 nucleotides are TGTGCCAGCAGTTTCGACAGCTACAATGAGCAGTTCTTC. Protein product: CASSFDSYNEQFF.

J is TRBJ2-1 and V is TRBV6-5; 9 nucleotides align to TRBD2. CDR3 length: 15 amino acids. The J segment lost 7 bases and the V segment lost 10 bases, leaving 14 bases of the junction unmatched. Germline V gives CDR1 MNHEY, CDR2 SVGAGI. The CDR3 sequence is CATSRGLAGSNEQFF. The CDR3 bases are TGTGCCACCTCTCGGGGTCTAGCGGGATCAAATGAGCAGTTCTTC.

V is TRBV20-1 and J is TRBJ2-7, with D perhaps matching TRBD1 or TRBD2 (5 bases each). The CDR3 has 11 amino acids. Germline-derived CDR1 and CDR2 are DFQATT and SNEGSKA (reference sequence). V lost 6 bases to trimming and J lost 7 bases, with 13 bases between them. CDR3: CSAGDGEEQYF. The CDR3 nucleotides read TGCAGTGCGGGGGATGGGGAAGAGCAGTACTTC.

In nucleotides, the CDR3 is TGTGCCTGCGAGGGGGGACCTCTTTCTGGGGCCAACGTCCTGACTTTC. Residues: CACEGGPLSGANVLTF. The genes are TRBV30 and TRBJ2-6; D may match TRBD1 or TRBD2 (6 bases each). Trimming took off 6 bases at V and 1 base at J, with 16 bases between the two ends. The germline CDR1 and CDR2 sequences are GTSNPN and SVGIG (reference sequence). This CDR3 comprises 16 residues.

This sequence joins TRBV4-2 and TRBJ2-5; 9 nucleotides align to TRBD2. CDR1 is LGHNA and CDR2 is YNFKEQ in the germline V gene. Germline trimming cut 0 bases from V and 5 bases from J; bases unmatched to any gene: 13. The CDR3 has 18 amino acids. The CDR3 sequence: CASSQDEAGGPYRETQYF. In DNA form, the CDR3 reads TGTGCCAGCAGCCAAGATGAGGCGGGAGGGCCATACCGCGAGACCCAGTACTTC.

V and J are TRBV7-2 and TRBJ2-2; D is possibly TRBD1 (5 bases). Germline V gene lookup returns CDR1 SGHTA and CDR2 FQGNSA. CDR3 length: 13 amino acids. Trimming stripped 4 bases from V and 5 bases from J, with 8 bases between. CDR3 region: CASSSPGTGELFF. DNA of the CDR3: TGTGCCAGCAGCTCACCAGGGACCGGGGAGCTGTTTTTT.

The chain combines TRBV15 with TRBJ2-5, with 10 bases aligning to TRBD2. J was trimmed by 5 bases and V by 0 bases; bases with no gene match: 12. CDR3 length: 18 amino acids. Germline CDR1 reads LNHNV; CDR2 reads YYDKDF (reference sequence). The CDR3 region is CATSRESRASGRTETQYF. DNA for the CDR3: TGTGCCACCAGCAGAGAATCACGCGCTAGCGGGAGAACGGAGACCCAGTACTTC. Complete variable domain (other parts from reference TRBV15 and TRBJ2-5): DAMVIQNPRYQVTQFGKPVTLSCSQTLNHNVMYWYQQKSSQAPKLLFHYYDKDFNNEADTPDNFQSRRPNTSFCFLDIRSPGLGDTAMYLCATSRESRASGRTETQYFGPGTRLLVL.